Listed below are T cell receptor beta chains from one sample, sequenced in a study of blood T cell repertoires in COVID-19. Method: immunoSEQ multiplex PCR; TCRdb's copy keeps in-frame clones and lacks some. This sample has 100,000 to 150,000 clones; roughly 80% occur once, and the top ten carry more than 5.5%. Sequenced sample: peripheral blood. Receptors originate from a man in his 60s with acute or convalescent COVID-19. Both conserved end residues are part of each CDR3. D genes are given only for firm matches. Clone size is not always given. Where it is, it says once, few, many or a class for expanded clones.

D: NA; J: TRBJ1-2; V: TRBV5-6; size: few; CDR3: CASSFGQLNYGYTF; DNA: TGTGCCAGCAGCTTCGGACAGCTTAACTATGGCTACACCTTC
D: TRBD2; J: TRBJ2-7; V: TRBV20-1; size: NA; CDR3: CSASLRERSYEQYF; DNA: TGCAGTGCTAGTTTGCGGGAGAGGTCCTACGAGCAGTACTTC
D: NA; J: TRBJ1-4; V: TRBV6-5; size: NA; CDR3: CASSYGQGNEKLFF; DNA: TGTGCCAGCAGTTACGGGCAGGGGAATGAAAAACTGTTTTTT
D: NA; J: TRBJ1-5; V: TRBV5-1; size: NA; CDR3: CASSLEGVSNQPQHF; DNA: TGCGCCAGCAGCTTAGAGGGGGTGAGCAATCAGCCCCAGCATTTT
D: NA; J: TRBJ1-5; V: TRBV27; size: few; CDR3: CASSLRVGDSNQPQHF; DNA: TGTGCCAGCAGTTTAAGAGTGGGAGATAGCAATCAGCCCCAGCATTTT
D: NA; J: TRBJ1-6; V: TRBV2; size: once; CDR3: CAAGRDYNSPLHF; DNA: TGTGCCGCGGGGCGAGACTACAATTCACCCCTCCACTTT
D: NA; J: TRBJ1-1; V: TRBV6-5; size: once; CDR3: CASTYFDRSTEAFF; DNA: TGTGCCAGCACCTACTTTGACAGGAGCACTGAAGCTTTCTTT
D: TRBD1; J: TRBJ1-1; V: TRBV6-1; size: few; CDR3: CASSESNRGIETEAFF; DNA: TGTGCCAGCAGTGAATCCAACAGGGGGATAGAAACTGAAGCTTTCTTT
D: TRBD2; J: TRBJ2-7; V: TRBV5-4; size: NA; CDR3: CASSSGLAGGEQYF; DNA: TGTGCCAGCAGCTCGGGACTAGCGGGAGGCGAGCAGTACTTC
D: TRBD1; J: TRBJ1-6; V: TRBV7-2; size: NA; CDR3: CASSLMTGFEPLHF; DNA: TGTGCCAGCAGCTTAATGACAGGGTTCGAACCCCTCCACTTT
D: NA; J: TRBJ1-1; V: TRBV29-1; size: NA; CDR3: CSGAVNTEAFF; DNA: TGCAGCGGGGCCGTGAACACTGAAGCTTTCTTT
D: NA; J: TRBJ2-7; V: TRBV21-1; size: NA; CDR3: CASTTINRVGYF; DNA: TGTGCCAGCACAACCATAAACAGGGTAGGGTACTTC
D: NA; J: TRBJ2-1; V: TRBV15; size: NA; CDR3: CATSREFGTFYNEQFF; DNA: TGTGCCACCAGCAGAGAATTCGGGACATTCTACAATGAGCAGTTCTTC
D: TRBD1; J: TRBJ2-1; V: TRBV18; size: NA; CDR3: CASTTGTDNEQFF; DNA: TGTGCCAGCACCACCGGGACAGACAATGAGCAGTTCTTC
D: NA; J: TRBJ1-2; V: TRBV15; size: NA; CDR3: CATSSPGTYGYTF; DNA: TGTGCCACCAGCAGCCCGGGGACTTATGGCTACACCTTC
D: NA; J: TRBJ1-4; V: TRBV21-1; size: NA; CDR3: CASSAQTGPNEKLFF; DNA: TGTGCCAGCAGCGCTCAGACAGGGCCTAATGAAAAACTGTTTTTT
D: TRBD1; J: TRBJ1-2; V: TRBV3-1/TRBV3-2; size: NA; CDR3: CASSPQAQGAYYGYTF; DNA: TGTGCCAGCAGTCCCCAAGCCCAGGGGGCCTACTATGGCTACACCTTC
D: TRBD2; J: TRBJ2-7; V: TRBV7-2; size: NA; CDR3: CASSLNSGRGVLTTYEQYF; DNA: TGTGCCAGCAGCTTAAACAGTGGGCGGGGGGTCCTGACGACCTACGAGCAGTACTTC
D: TRBD1; J: TRBJ1-2; V: TRBV29-1; size: NA; CDR3: CSVGPNQGQGIRSIYGYTF; DNA: TGCAGCGTTGGCCCTAATCAAGGACAGGGAATTCGTTCAATCTATGGCTACACCTTC
D: TRBD2; J: TRBJ2-3; V: TRBV7-3; size: NA; CDR3: CASSLRPSGGADTQYF; DNA: TGTGCCAGCAGCTTACGCCCTAGCGGGGGCGCAGATACGCAGTATTTT
D: TRBD2; J: TRBJ2-1; V: TRBV6-5; size: once; CDR3: CASRHGTSGYNEQFF; DNA: TGTGCCAGCAGACATGGGACTAGCGGGTACAATGAGCAGTTCTTC
D: TRBD1; J: TRBJ1-5; V: TRBV10-3; size: once; CDR3: CAIRATDRDNQPQHF; DNA: TGTGCCATCAGAGCCACAGACAGGGACAATCAGCCCCAGCATTTT
D: NA; J: TRBJ1-1; V: TRBV12-5; size: NA; CDR3: CASGGGTVNTEAFF; DNA: TGTGCTAGTGGGGGAGGGACGGTGAACACTGAAGCTTTCTTT
D: TRBD1; J: TRBJ1-5; V: TRBV19; size: few; CDR3: CASSMEGAWQPQHF; DNA: TGTGCCAGTAGTATGGAGGGGGCATGGCAGCCCCAGCATTTT
D: TRBD1; J: TRBJ1-1; V: TRBV4-1; size: NA; CDR3: CASSQGWIDRAPLNTEAFF; DNA: TGCGCCAGCAGCCAAGGATGGATAGACAGGGCTCCCTTGAACACTGAAGCTTTCTTT
D: NA; J: TRBJ2-7; V: TRBV7-8; size: NA; CDR3: CASSLVAGSYEQYF; DNA: TGTGCCAGCAGCTTAGTGGCGGGGTCCTACGAGCAGTACTTC
D: TRBD1; J: TRBJ2-7; V: TRBV15; size: NA; CDR3: CATSRGQGAYEQYF; DNA: TGTGCCACCAGCAGGGGACAGGGCGCCTACGAGCAGTACTTC